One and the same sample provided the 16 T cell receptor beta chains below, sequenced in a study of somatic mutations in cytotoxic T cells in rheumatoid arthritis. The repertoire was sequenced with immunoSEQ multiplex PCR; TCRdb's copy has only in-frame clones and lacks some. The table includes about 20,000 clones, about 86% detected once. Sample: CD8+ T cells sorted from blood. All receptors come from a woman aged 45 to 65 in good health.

The CDR3 reads CASSLSMMNTEAFF. The CDR3, as DNA: TGTGCCAGCAGTTTATCGATGATGAACACTGAAGCTTTCTTT. The chain links TRBV27 to TRBJ1-1; D not resolved. V lost 0 bases, J lost 0 bases, and 5 bases lay in between. CDR1 and CDR2 (germline): MNHEY, SMNVEV (reference sequence). This CDR3 spans 14 amino acids.

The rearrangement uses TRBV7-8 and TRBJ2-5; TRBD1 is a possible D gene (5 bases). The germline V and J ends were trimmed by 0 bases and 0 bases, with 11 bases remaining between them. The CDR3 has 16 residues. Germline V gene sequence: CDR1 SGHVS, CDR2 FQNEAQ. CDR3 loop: CASSLADISDQETQYF. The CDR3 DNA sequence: TGTGCCAGCAGCTTAGCGGACATCTCAGACCAAGAGACCCAGTACTTC.

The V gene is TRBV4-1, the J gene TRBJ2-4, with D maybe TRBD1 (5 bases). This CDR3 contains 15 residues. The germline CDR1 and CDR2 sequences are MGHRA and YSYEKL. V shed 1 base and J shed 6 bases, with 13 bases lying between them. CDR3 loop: CASSQAPHRPNIQYF. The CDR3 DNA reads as TGCGCCAGCAGCCAAGCGCCGCACAGGCCAAACATTCAGTACTTC.

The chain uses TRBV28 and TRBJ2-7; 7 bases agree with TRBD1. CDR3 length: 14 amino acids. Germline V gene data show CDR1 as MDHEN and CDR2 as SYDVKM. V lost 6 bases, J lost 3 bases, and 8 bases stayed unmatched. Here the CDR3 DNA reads TGTGCCAGCAGCCGGACAGGTTCGGACTACGAGCAGTACGTC. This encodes CASSRTGSDYEQYV.

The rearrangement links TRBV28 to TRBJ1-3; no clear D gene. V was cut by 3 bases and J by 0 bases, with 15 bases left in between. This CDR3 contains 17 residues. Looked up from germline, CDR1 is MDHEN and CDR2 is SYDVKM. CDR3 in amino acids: CASSFWREVSSGNTIYF. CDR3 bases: TGTGCCAGCAGTTTCTGGCGGGAGGTCAGCTCTGGAAACACCATATATTTT.

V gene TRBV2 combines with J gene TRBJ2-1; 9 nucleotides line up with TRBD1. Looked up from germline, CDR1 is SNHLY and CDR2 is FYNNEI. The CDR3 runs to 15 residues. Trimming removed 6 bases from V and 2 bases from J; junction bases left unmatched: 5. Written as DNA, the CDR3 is TGTGCCAGCAGGGGACAGGGACTCACCTACAATGAGCAGTTCTTC. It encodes CASRGQGLTYNEQFF.

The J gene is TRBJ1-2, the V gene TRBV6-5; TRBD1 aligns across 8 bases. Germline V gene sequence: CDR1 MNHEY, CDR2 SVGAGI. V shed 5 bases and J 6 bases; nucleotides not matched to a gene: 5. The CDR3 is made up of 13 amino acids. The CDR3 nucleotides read TGTGCCAGCAGTCCGACAGGGGTCCATGGCTACACCTTC. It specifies CASSPTGVHGYTF.

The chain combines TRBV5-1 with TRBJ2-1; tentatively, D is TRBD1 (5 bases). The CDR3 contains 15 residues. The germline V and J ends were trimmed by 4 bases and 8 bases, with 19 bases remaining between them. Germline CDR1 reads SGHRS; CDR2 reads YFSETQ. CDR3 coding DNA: TGCGCCAGCAGCATCACAGGTTATAACGCCTATGAGCAGTTCTTC. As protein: CASSITGYNAYEQFF.

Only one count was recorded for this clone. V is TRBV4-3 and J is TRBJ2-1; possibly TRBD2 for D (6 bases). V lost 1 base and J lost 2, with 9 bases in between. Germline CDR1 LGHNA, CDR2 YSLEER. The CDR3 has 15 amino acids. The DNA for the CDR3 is TGCGCCAGCAGCCAAGCGCTAGCGACCTACAATGAGCAGTTCTTC. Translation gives CASSQALATYNEQFF.

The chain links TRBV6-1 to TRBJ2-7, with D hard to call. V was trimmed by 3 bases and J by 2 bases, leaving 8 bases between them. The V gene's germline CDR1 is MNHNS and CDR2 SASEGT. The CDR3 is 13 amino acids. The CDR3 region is CASSDLAPYEQYV. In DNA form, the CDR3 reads TGTGCCAGCAGTGATCTGGCCCCCTACGAGCAGTACGTC.

In DNA, the CDR3 is TGTGCTAGTGCCGCGAGTCTGGGACAGGGGGAGACCCAGTACTTC. Translating gives CASAASLGQGETQYF. The chain recombines TRBV12-5 with TRBJ2-5; 10 bases are shared with TRBD1. The CDR3 is made up of 15 amino acids. V dropped 7 bases and J dropped 5; count of bases not matched to a gene: 10. Germline V CDR1 and CDR2: LGHNT, FRNRAP.

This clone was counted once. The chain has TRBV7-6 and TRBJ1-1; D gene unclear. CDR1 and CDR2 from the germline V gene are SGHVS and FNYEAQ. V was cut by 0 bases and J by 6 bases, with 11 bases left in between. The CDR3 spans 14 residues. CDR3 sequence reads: CASSLAINHPEAFF. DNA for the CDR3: TGTGCCAGCAGCTTAGCGATAAATCACCCTGAAGCTTTCTTT.

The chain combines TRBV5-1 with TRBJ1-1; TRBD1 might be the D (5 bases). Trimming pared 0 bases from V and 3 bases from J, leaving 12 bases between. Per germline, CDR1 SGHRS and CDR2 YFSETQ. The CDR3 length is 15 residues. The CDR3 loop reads CASSLGTRVYTEAFF. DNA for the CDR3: TGCGCCAGCAGCTTGGGAACCAGGGTATACACTGAAGCTTTCTTT. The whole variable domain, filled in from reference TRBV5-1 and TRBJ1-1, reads KAGVTQTPRYLIKTRGQQVTLSCSPISGHRSVSWYQQTPGQGLQFLFEYFSETQRNKGNFPGRFSGRQFSNSRSEMNVSTLELGDSALYLCASSLGTRVYTEAFFGQGTRLTVV.

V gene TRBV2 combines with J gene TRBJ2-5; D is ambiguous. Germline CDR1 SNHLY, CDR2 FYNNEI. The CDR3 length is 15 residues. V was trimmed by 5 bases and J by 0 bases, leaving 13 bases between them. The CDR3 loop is CASSSIGLNQETQYF. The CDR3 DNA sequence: TGTGCCAGCAGTTCCATCGGTTTAAACCAAGAGACCCAGTACTTC.

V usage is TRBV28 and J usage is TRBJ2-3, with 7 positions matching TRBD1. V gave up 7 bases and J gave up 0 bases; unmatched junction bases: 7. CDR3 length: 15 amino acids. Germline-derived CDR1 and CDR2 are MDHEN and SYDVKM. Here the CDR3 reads CASTWDSPSTDTQYF. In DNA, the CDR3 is TGTGCCAGCACCTGGGACAGCCCTAGCACAGATACGCAGTATTTT.

The CDR3 DNA is TGTGCCAGCAGCTTGGGTAAAGATACGCAGTATTTT. Amino acid sequence: CASSLGKDTQYF. The chain is built from TRBV7-9 and TRBJ2-3; no clear D. Looked up from germline, CDR1 is SEHNR and CDR2 is FQNEAQ (reference sequence). Trimming stripped 3 bases from V and 5 bases from J, with 6 bases between. The CDR3 sequence is 12 residues long.